This T cell receptor beta chain was observed in a study of identical twins. In TCRdb, the 5' RACE reads were re-called with MiXCR into one record per CDR3 protein. The table shows hundreds of thousands of distinct CDR3 sequences, with 6.5% to 9% occurring only once. General study results and limits: Cord blood's abundant beta clonotypes had fewer insertions, unlike memory repertoires. Out-of-frame TCR alpha sharing in monozygotic twins exceeded recombination model predictions.

With regard to this clonotype: Its antigen remains unidentified.

The CDR3 runs 17 residues. V was trimmed by 5 bases and J by 2 bases, leaving 18 bases between them. Germline CDR1 and CDR2: SEHNR and FQNEAQ (reference sequence). These records were also assigned to another study, of yellow fever vaccine responses in identical twins.

The sample consisted of CD8+ T cells sorted from blood. The receptor comes from a woman aged 18 to 35 in good health. The chain couples TRBV7-9 to TRBJ2-2; tentatively, D is TRBD2 (5 bases). CDR3 loop: CASSRTRTGTNTGELFF. Written as DNA, the CDR3 is TGTGCCAGCAGCCGGACCCGGACGGGAACCAACACCGGGGAGCTGTTTTTT.